This is a list of T cell receptor beta chains from one sample in a study of T cell responses to AZD1222 COVID-19 vaccine. Sequencing used immunoSEQ multiplex PCR; TCRdb keeps in-frame clones, though not all of them. The sample carries 130,000 to 150,000 clones, about 86% recorded once. Specimen: peripheral blood, collected 28 days after the second AZD1222 dose. These receptors came from an adult who received the AZD1222 COVID-19 vaccine. CDR3s include the opening cysteine and the closing phenylalanine or tryptophan. The D gene is left open where the match is weak. Clone size appears in some rows only: once, few, many, or a class for an expanded clone.

d_gene: .; v_gene: TRBV11-2; j_gene: TRBJ1-3; abundance: .; CDR3nt: TGTGCCAGCAGCCCCAATGGTGGAAACACCATATATTTT; CDR3aa: CASSPNGGNTIYF
d_gene: .; v_gene: TRBV10-1; j_gene: TRBJ2-5; abundance: .; CDR3nt: TGCGCCAGCAGTGAAGTTGCGTGGGGGTACCAAGAGACCCAGTACTTC; CDR3aa: CASSEVAWGYQETQYF
d_gene: TRBD2; v_gene: TRBV5-4; j_gene: TRBJ2-2; abundance: once; CDR3nt: TGTGCCAGCAGCTTGGGGCTAGCGGGGAGCGGGGAGCTGTTTTTT; CDR3aa: CASSLGLAGSGELFF
d_gene: .; v_gene: TRBV10-2; j_gene: TRBJ2-7; abundance: .; CDR3nt: TGCGCCAGCAGTGGGGGGACTTCCCCCTACGAGCAGTACTTC; CDR3aa: CASSGGTSPYEQYF
d_gene: .; v_gene: TRBV3-1/TRBV3-2; j_gene: TRBJ2-5; abundance: .; CDR3nt: TGTGCCAGCAGCCCCACAGGGTATGTAGAGACCCAGTACTTC; CDR3aa: CASSPTGYVETQYF
d_gene: TRBD1; v_gene: TRBV19; j_gene: TRBJ1-2; abundance: .; CDR3nt: TGTGCCAGTAGCCACGTACAGGGGGTCGGCTACACCTTC; CDR3aa: CASSHVQGVGYTF
d_gene: .; v_gene: TRBV7-7; j_gene: TRBJ2-5; abundance: .; CDR3nt: TGTGCCAGCAGCTTAGGCCCGAAGGAGACCCAGTACTTC; CDR3aa: CASSLGPKETQYF
d_gene: .; v_gene: TRBV5-6; j_gene: TRBJ1-5; abundance: .; CDR3nt: TGTGCCAGCAGCTCTGACCTTCAGGGAAATCAGCCCCAGCATTTT; CDR3aa: CASSSDLQGNQPQHF
d_gene: TRBD1; v_gene: TRBV29-1; j_gene: TRBJ1-3; abundance: .; CDR3nt: TGCAGCGTTTGGACAGGGGGCTCTGGAAACACCATATATTTT; CDR3aa: CSVWTGGSGNTIYF
d_gene: TRBD2; v_gene: TRBV4-2; j_gene: TRBJ2-1; abundance: .; CDR3nt: TGTGCCAGCAGCCCCGGGGCTAGCGGGGACAATGAGCAGTTCTTC; CDR3aa: CASSPGASGDNEQFF
d_gene: .; v_gene: TRBV27; j_gene: TRBJ1-1; abundance: .; CDR3nt: TGTGCCAGCAGTAACGGACTGGGGAACACTGAAGCTTTCTTT; CDR3aa: CASSNGLGNTEAFF
d_gene: .; v_gene: TRBV10-2; j_gene: TRBJ1-2; abundance: .; CDR3nt: TGCGCCAGCAGTGAGTACCCCGGGACATCTACCCGGGGCTACACCTTC; CDR3aa: CASSEYPGTSTRGYTF
d_gene: .; v_gene: TRBV11-3; j_gene: TRBJ2-1; abundance: .; CDR3nt: TGTGCCAGCGCGGTCGGGGGCTCCCTTGAGCAGTTCTTC; CDR3aa: CASAVGGSLEQFF
d_gene: TRBD1; v_gene: TRBV5-1; j_gene: TRBJ1-2; abundance: .; CDR3nt: TGCGCCAGCAGCTACCCGACAGGGGACTATGGCTACACCTTC; CDR3aa: CASSYPTGDYGYTF
d_gene: .; v_gene: TRBV20-1; j_gene: TRBJ2-1; abundance: many; CDR3nt: TGCAGTGCTAGTCCGGACTCCCCTGGCTATGAGCAGTTCTTC; CDR3aa: CSASPDSPGYEQFF
d_gene: .; v_gene: TRBV10-3; j_gene: TRBJ1-1; abundance: once; CDR3nt: TGTGCCATCAGTGACAGTACCTCTGAAGCTTTCTTT; CDR3aa: CAISDSTSEAFF
d_gene: .; v_gene: TRBV11-2; j_gene: TRBJ2-3; abundance: few; CDR3nt: TGTGCCAGCAGCTTGGGGGGGGGCAGGGCGCCCTCTCCAGATACGCAGTATTTT; CDR3aa: CASSLGGGRAPSPDTQYF
d_gene: TRBD1; v_gene: TRBV19; j_gene: TRBJ1-2; abundance: .; CDR3nt: TGTGCCAGTAGTGGCGACAGGGGGCTGTATGGCTACACCTTC; CDR3aa: CASSGDRGLYGYTF
d_gene: TRBD1; v_gene: TRBV4-2; j_gene: TRBJ1-1; abundance: .; CDR3nt: TGTGCCAGCAGCCAAACTCCCCGGACAGGGAGGAACACTGAAGCTTTCTTT; CDR3aa: CASSQTPRTGRNTEAFF
d_gene: .; v_gene: TRBV4-2; j_gene: TRBJ1-1; abundance: .; CDR3nt: TGTGCCAGCAGCCAAGATCCGACAGTTTCAAGCACTGAAGCTTTCTTT; CDR3aa: CASSQDPTVSSTEAFF
d_gene: TRBD1; v_gene: TRBV19; j_gene: TRBJ2-7; abundance: .; CDR3nt: TGTGCCAGTAGTTCCGGGACAGGGAATTACGAGCAGTACTTC; CDR3aa: CASSSGTGNYEQYF
d_gene: .; v_gene: TRBV5-4; j_gene: TRBJ2-7; abundance: .; CDR3nt: TGTGCCAGCAGCTTGCGGGGGGAGCAGTACTTC; CDR3aa: CASSLRGEQYF